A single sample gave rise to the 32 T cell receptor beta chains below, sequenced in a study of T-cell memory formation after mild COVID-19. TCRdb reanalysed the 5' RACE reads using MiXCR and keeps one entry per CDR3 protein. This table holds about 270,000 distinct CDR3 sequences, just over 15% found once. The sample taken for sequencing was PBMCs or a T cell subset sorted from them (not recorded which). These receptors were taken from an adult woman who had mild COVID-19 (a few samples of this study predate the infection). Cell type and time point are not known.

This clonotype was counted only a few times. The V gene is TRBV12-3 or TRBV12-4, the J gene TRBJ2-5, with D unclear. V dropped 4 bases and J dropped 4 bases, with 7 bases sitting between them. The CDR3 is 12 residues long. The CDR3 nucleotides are TGTGCCAGCAGTTCCTACCGAGAGACCCAGTACTTC. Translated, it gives CASSSYRETQYF.

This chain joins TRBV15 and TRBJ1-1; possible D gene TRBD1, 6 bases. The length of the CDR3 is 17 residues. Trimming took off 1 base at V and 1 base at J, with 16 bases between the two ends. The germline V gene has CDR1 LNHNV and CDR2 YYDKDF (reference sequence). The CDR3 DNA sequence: TGTGCCACCAGCAGAGCCGGGACATCCAAGACGAACACTGAAGCTTTCTTT. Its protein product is CATSRAGTSKTNTEAFF.

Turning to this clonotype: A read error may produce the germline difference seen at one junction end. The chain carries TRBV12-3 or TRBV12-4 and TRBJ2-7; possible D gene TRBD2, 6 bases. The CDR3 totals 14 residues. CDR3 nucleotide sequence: TGTGCCAGCAGTTTAGTCCTAGCGTCCTCCGAGCAGTACTTC. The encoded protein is CASSLVLASSEQYF.

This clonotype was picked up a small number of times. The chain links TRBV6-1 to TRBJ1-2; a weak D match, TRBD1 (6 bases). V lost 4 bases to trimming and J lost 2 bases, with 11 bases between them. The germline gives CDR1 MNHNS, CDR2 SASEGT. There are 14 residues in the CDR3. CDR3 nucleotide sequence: TGTGCCAGCAGTGGCTACGACAGGAACTATGGCTACACCTTC. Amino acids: CASSGYDRNYGYTF.

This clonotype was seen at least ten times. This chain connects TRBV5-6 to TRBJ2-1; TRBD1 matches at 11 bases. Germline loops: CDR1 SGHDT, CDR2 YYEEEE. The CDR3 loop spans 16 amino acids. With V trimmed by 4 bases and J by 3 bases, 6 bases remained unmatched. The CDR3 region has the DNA TGTGCCAGCAGCCGGGGACAGGGGGTGAGCTACAATGAGCAGTTCTTC. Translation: CASSRGQGVSYNEQFF.

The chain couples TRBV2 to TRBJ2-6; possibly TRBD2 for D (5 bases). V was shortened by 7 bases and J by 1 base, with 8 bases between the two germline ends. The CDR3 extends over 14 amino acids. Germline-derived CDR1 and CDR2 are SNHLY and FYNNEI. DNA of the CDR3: TGTGCCAGCACGAGGACTTCTGGGGCCAACGTCCTGACTTTC. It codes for CASTRTSGANVLTF.

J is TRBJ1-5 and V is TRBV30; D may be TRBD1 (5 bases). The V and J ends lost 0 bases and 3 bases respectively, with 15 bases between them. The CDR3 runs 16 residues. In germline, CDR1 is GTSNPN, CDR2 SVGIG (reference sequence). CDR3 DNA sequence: TGTGCCTGGAGTGTAGTTAGGGGCCTCCCCAATCAGCCCCAGCATTTT. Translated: CAWSVVRGLPNQPQHF.

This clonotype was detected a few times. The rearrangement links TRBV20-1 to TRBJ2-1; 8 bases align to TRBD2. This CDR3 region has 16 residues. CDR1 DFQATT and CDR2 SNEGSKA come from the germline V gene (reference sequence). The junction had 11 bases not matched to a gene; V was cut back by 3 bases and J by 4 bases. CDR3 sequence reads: CSASPWAGGKYNEQFF. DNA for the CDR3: TGCAGTGCTAGTCCCTGGGCGGGAGGAAAATACAATGAGCAGTTCTTC.

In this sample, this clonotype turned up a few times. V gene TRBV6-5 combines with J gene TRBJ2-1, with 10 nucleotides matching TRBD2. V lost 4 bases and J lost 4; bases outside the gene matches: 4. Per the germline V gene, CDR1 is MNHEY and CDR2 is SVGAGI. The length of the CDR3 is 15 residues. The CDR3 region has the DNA TGTGCCAGCAGTTCGGGACTAGCGAGGTACAATGAGCAGTTCTTC. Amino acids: CASSSGLARYNEQFF.

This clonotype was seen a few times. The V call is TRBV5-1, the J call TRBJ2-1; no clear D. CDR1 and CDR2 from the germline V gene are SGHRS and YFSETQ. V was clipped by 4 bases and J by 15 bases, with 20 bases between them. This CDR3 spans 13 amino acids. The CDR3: CASSPDLDTEAFF. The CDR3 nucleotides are TGCGCCAGCAGCCCGGATCTTGACACCGAAGCGTTCTTC.

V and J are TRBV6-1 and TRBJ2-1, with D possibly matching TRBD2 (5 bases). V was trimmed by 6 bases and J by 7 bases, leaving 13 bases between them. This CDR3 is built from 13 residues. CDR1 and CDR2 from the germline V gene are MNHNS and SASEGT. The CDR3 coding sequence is TGTGCCAGCAGATTACTAGGAAGGAATGAGCAGTTCTTC. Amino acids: CASRLLGRNEQFF.

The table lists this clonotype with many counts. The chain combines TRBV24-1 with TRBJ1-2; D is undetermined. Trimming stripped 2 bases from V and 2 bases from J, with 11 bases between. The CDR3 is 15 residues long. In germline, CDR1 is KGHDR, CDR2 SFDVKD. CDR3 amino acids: CATSDSGVGNYGYTF. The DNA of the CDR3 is TGTGCCACCAGTGATTCAGGCGTCGGGAACTATGGCTACACCTTC.

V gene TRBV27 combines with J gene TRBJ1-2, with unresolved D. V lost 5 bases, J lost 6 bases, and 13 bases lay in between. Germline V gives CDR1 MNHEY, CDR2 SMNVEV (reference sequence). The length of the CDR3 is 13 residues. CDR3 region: CASSLRGGNGYTF. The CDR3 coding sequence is TGTGCCAGCAGTCTCCGAGGCGGCAATGGCTACACCTTC.

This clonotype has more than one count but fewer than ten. The CDR3 reads CATSDAGTLYGYTF. The CDR3 DNA is TGTGCCACCAGTGATGCCGGGACGCTCTATGGCTACACCTTC. The chain couples TRBV24-1 to TRBJ1-2, with a possible D match to TRBD1 (5 bases). V was trimmed by 3 bases and J by 4 bases, leaving 11 bases between them. Germline V lookup: CDR1 KGHDR, CDR2 SFDVKD. This CDR3 contains 14 residues.

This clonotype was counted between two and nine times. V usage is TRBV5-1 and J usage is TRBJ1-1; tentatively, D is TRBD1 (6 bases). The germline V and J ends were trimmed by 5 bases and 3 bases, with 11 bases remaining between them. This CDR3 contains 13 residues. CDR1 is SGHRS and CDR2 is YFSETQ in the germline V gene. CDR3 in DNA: TGCGCCAGCAGGATACAGGGAGACACTGAAGCTTTCTTT. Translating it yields CASRIQGDTEAFF. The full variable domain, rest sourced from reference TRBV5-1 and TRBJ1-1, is KAGVTQTPRYLIKTRGQQVTLSCSPISGHRSVSWYQQTPGQGLQFLFEYFSETQRNKGNFPGRFSGRQFSNSRSEMNVSTLELGDSALYLCASRIQGDTEAFFGQGTRLTVV.

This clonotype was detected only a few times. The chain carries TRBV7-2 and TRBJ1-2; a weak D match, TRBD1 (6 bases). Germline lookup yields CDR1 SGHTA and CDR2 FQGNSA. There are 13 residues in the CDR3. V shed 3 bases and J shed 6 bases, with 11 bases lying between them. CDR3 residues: CASSFGTLNGYTF. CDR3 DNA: TGTGCCAGCAGCTTCGGGACACTTAATGGCTACACCTTC.

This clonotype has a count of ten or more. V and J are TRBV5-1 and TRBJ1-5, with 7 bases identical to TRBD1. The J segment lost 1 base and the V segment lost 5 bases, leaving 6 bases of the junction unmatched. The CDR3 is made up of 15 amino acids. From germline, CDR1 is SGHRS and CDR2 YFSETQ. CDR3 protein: CASSSRQGSNQPQHF. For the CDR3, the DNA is TGCGCCAGCAGTTCGAGACAGGGAAGCAATCAGCCCCAGCATTTT.

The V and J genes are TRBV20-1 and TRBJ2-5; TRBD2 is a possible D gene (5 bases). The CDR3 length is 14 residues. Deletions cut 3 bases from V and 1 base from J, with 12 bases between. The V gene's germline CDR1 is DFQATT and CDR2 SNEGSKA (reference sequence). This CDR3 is CSARASMGQETQYF. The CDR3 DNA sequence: TGCAGTGCTAGGGCTAGCATGGGCCAAGAGACCCAGTACTTC.

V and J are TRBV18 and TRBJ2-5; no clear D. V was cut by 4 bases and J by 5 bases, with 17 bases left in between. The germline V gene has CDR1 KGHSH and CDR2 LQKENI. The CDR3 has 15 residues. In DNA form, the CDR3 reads TGTGCCAGCTCACGGAACGACGGACGCCGGGAGACCCAGTACTTC. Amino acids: CASSRNDGRRETQYF.

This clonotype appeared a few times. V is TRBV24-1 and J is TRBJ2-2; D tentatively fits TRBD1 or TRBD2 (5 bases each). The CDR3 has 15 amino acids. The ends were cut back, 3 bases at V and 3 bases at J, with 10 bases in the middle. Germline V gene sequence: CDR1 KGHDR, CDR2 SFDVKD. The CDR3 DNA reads TGTGCCACCAGTGATCCGGGACGGCACACCGGGGAGCTGTTTTTT. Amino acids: CATSDPGRHTGELFF.

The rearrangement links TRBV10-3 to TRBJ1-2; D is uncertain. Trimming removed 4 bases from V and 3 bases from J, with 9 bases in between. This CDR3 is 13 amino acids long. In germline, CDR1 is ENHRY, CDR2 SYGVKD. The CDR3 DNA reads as TGTGCCATCAGTGGGGTGACTGACTATGGCTACACCTTC. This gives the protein CAISGVTDYGYTF.

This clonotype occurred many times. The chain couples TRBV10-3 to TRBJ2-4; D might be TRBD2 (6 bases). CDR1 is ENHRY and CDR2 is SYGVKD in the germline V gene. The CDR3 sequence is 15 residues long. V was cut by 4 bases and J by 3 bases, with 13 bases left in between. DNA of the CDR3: TGTGCCATCAGTGGTTCAGGAGGGGTCAAAAACATTCAGTACTTC. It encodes CAISGSGGVKNIQYF.

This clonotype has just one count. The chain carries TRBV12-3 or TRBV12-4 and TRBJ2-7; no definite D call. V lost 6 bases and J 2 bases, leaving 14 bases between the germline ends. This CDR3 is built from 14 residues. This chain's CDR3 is CASSAARVPYEQYF. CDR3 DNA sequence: TGTGCCAGCAGCGCCGCTAGGGTTCCCTACGAGCAGTACTTC.

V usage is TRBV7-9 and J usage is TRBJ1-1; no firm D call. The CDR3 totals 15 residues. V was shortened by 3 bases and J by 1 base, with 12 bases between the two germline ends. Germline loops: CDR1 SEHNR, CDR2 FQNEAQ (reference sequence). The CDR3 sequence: CASSLIFEANTEAFF. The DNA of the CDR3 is TGTGCCAGCAGCTTGATCTTCGAAGCGAACACTGAAGCTTTCTTT.

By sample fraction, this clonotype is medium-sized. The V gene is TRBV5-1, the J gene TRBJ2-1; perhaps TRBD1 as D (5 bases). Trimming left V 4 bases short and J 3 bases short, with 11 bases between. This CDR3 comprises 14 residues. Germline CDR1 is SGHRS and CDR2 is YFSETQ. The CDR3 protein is CASSRGADYNEQFF. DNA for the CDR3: TGCGCCAGCAGCCGTGGGGCAGACTACAATGAGCAGTTCTTC.

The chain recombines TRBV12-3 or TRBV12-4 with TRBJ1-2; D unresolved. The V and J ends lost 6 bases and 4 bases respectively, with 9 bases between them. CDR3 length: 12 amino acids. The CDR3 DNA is TGTGCCAGCAGCCCCAACAGCTATGGCTACACCTTC. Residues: CASSPNSYGYTF.

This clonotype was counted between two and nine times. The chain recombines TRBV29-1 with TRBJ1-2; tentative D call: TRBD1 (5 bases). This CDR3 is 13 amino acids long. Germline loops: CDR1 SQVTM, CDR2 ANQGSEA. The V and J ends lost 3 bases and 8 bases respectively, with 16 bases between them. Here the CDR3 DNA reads TGCAGCGTTGAGAGCGGGAGGGGAGACGGCTACACCTTC. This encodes CSVESGRGDGYTF.

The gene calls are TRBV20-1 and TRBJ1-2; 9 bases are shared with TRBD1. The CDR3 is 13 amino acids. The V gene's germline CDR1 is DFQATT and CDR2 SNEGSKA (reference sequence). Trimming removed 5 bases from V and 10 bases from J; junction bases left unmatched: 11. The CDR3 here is CSASPRDREPYTF. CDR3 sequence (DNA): TGCAGTGCTTCCCCGCGGGACAGGGAGCCCTACACCTTC.

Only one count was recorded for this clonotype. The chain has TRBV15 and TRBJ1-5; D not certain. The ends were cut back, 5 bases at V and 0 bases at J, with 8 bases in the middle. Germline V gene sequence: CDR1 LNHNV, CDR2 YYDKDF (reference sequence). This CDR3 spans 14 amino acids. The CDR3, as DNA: TGTGCCACCAGCGGAGGCCTTAGCAATCAGCCCCAGCATTTT. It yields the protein CATSGGLSNQPQHF.

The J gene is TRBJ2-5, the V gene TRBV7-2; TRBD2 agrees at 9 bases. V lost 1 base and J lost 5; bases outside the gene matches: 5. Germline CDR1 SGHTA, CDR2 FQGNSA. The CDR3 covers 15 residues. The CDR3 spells CASSLEVAGVETQYF. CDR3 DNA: TGTGCCAGCAGCTTAGAGGTAGCGGGAGTTGAGACCCAGTACTTC.

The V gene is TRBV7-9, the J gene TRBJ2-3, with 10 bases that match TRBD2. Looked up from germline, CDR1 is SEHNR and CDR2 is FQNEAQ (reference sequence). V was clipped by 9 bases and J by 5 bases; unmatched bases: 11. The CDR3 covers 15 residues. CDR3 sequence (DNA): TGTGCCAGGAGTAGCGGGAGGTCCCCCGGAGATACGCAGTATTTT. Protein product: CARSSGRSPGDTQYF.

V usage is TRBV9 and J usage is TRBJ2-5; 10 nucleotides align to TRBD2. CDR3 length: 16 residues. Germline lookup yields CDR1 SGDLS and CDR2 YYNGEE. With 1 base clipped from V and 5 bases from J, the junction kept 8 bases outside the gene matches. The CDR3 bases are TGTGCCAGCAGCGTAAGCGGGGGGGACTTTAGGGAGACCCAGTACTTC. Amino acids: CASSVSGGDFRETQYF.